Each of the 23 T cell receptor beta chains below was sequenced from the same sample in a study of T cell responses to AZD1222 COVID-19 vaccine. The repertoire was sequenced with immunoSEQ multiplex PCR; TCRdb's copy has only in-frame clones and lacks some. Of about 86,000 clones listed, roughly 90% were seen once; the top ten hold roughly 5.8%. The material sequenced was peripheral blood, taken on day 0 of AZD1222 vaccination. The receptors shown here come from an adult in good health.

The V call is TRBV12-3 or TRBV12-4, the J call TRBJ2-3; TRBD1 agrees at 7 bases. J was trimmed by 6 bases and V by 5 bases; bases with no gene match: 5. The CDR3 length is 13 residues. For the CDR3, the DNA is TGTGCCAGCAGTAGAGACAGGGCGGATACGCAGTATTTT. The encoded protein is CASSRDRADTQYF.

The chain employs TRBV3-1 (or the pseudogene TRBV3-2) and TRBJ1-2, with 9 bases fitting TRBD1. The germline CDR1 and CDR2 sequences are LGHDT and YNNKEL (reference sequence). After removal of 8 bases from V and 1 base from J, the junction contained 2 bases not matched to a gene. The CDR3 loop spans 13 amino acids. CDR3 protein: CASQGQGNYGYTF. CDR3 sequence (DNA): TGTGCCAGCCAGGGACAGGGTAACTATGGCTACACCTTC.

The chain combines TRBV15 with TRBJ1-6; D is uncertain. CDR3 length: 15 amino acids. V gave up 2 bases and J gave up 6 bases, with 11 bases separating them. The germline CDR1 and CDR2 sequences are LNHNV and YYDKDF (reference sequence). In nucleotides, the CDR3 is TGTGCCACCAGCAGATCCAGGAGCGCTAATTCACCCCTCCACTTT. This gives the protein CATSRSRSANSPLHF.

The J gene is TRBJ1-5, the V gene TRBV19, with D hard to call. The CDR3 totals 14 residues. The ends were cut back, 3 bases at V and 0 bases at J, with 6 bases in the middle. Germline V gives CDR1 LNHDA, CDR2 SQIVND (reference sequence). CDR3 residues: CASSIFDSNQPQHF. The CDR3 DNA is TGTGCCAGTAGTATTTTTGATAGCAATCAGCCCCAGCATTTT.

This clone was picked up one time. The chain couples TRBV7-3 to TRBJ2-1; 7 bases map to TRBD2. This CDR3 contains 16 residues. Trimming cost V 0 bases and J 5 bases; bases outside gene matches: 7. CDR1 and CDR2 (germline): SGHTA, FQGTGA. CDR3 region: CASSLTLAGDHNEQFF. The DNA for the CDR3 is TGTGCCAGCAGCTTAACGCTCGCGGGAGATCACAATGAGCAGTTCTTC.

In regard to this clone: Additional DNA sequences in this sample encode the identical CDR3. The chain combines TRBV13 with TRBJ1-3; unclear D gene. CDR3 length: 15 amino acids. Germline V gene sequence: CDR1 PRHDT, CDR2 FYEKMQ (reference sequence). V lost 4 bases to trimming and J lost 0 bases, with 10 bases between them. The CDR3: CASSSNRGSGNTIYF. For the CDR3, the DNA is TGTGCCAGCAGCTCAAACAGAGGCTCTGGAAACACCATATATTTT.

V and J are TRBV2 and TRBJ1-6; D is possibly TRBD1 (5 bases). V was pared by 6 bases and J by 8 bases, with 11 bases between. Germline V lookup: CDR1 SNHLY, CDR2 FYNNEI. The length of the CDR3 is 13 residues. CDR3 sequence reads: CASRLQGYSPLHF. CDR3 DNA sequence: TGTGCCAGCAGGTTGCAGGGTTATTCACCCCTCCACTTT.

With regard to this clone: One end of the junction is discordant with germline, which a read error may explain. For the CDR3, the DNA is TGCGCCAGCAGCCAAGATTGGGTCGACAGTGGGACCGAGGAGCTGTTTTTT. Protein: CASSQDWVDSGTEELFF. The V gene is TRBV4-3, the J gene TRBJ2-2, with D perhaps being TRBD1 or TRBD2 (5 bases each). The CDR3 extends over 17 amino acids. Germline assignment: CDR1 LGHNA and CDR2 YSLEER.

The chain joins TRBV7-3 to TRBJ2-1; 7 bases are a match to TRBD1. J lost 4 bases, V lost 6 bases, and 3 bases had no gene match. CDR1 and CDR2 (germline): SGHTA, FQGTGA. The CDR3 is made up of 13 amino acids. The CDR3 spells CASSQTGYNEQFF. Here the CDR3 DNA reads TGTGCCAGCAGTCAGACAGGGTACAATGAGCAGTTCTTC.

The genes are TRBV9 and TRBJ1-2; 7 nucleotides align to TRBD1. CDR3 length: 13 amino acids. J lost 5 bases, V lost 3 bases, and 4 bases had no gene match. Germline assignment: CDR1 SGDLS and CDR2 YYNGEE. CDR3 bases: TGTGCCAGCAGCGCCCGGGACAGTTATGGCTACACCTTC. Amino acid sequence: CASSARDSYGYTF.

The chain combines TRBV3-1 (or the pseudogene TRBV3-2) with TRBJ1-2; 10 bases align to TRBD1. CDR1 LGHDT and CDR2 YNNKEL come from the germline V gene (reference sequence). The V segment lost 1 base and the J segment 4 bases; nucleotides outside the gene matches: 3. The CDR3 runs to 15 residues. The CDR3 loop reads CASSQATGGTYGYTF. The CDR3 nucleotides read TGTGCCAGCAGCCAAGCGACAGGGGGCACCTATGGCTACACCTTC.

V gene TRBV6-5 combines with J gene TRBJ1-1, with TRBD1 as a possible D gene (6 bases). The germline V gene encodes CDR1 MNHEY and CDR2 SVGAGI. V lost 5 bases and J lost 0, with 13 bases in between. This CDR3 has 15 amino acids. Here the CDR3 reads CASSLTDRMNTEAFF. The CDR3 DNA reads as TGTGCCAGCAGTCTAACTGACAGGATGAACACTGAAGCTTTCTTT.

The chain employs TRBV5-4 and TRBJ1-1; TRBD1 is a possible D gene (5 bases). Germline assignment: CDR1 SGHNT and CDR2 YYREEE (reference sequence). Trimming took off 2 bases at V and 1 base at J, with 6 bases between the two ends. There are 13 residues in the CDR3. The CDR3: CASSFRGNTEAFF. The CDR3 DNA follows: TGTGCCAGCAGCTTTAGGGGGAACACTGAAGCTTTCTTT.

This chain uses TRBV25-1 with TRBJ2-4; TRBD1 aligns across 7 bases. Germline lookup yields CDR1 MGHDK and CDR2 SYGVNS. V shed 3 bases and J 1 base; nucleotides not matched to a gene: 6. CDR3 length equals 16 residues. CDR3 loop: CASSDHRGAAKNIQYF. CDR3 coding DNA: TGTGCCAGCAGTGACCACAGGGGTGCGGCCAAAAACATTCAGTACTTC.

V is TRBV28 and J is TRBJ2-1, with TRBD2 matching 14 bases. Losses at the gene ends were 8 bases for V and 6 bases for J; bases not matched to a gene: 9. The germline gives CDR1 MDHEN, CDR2 SYDVKM. The CDR3 is made up of 16 amino acids. CDR3 sequence (DNA): TGTGCCAGCGAGACTAGCGGGAGGGCCAGGGGCAATGAGCAGTTCTTC. Translating it yields CASETSGRARGNEQFF.

The V gene is TRBV28, the J gene TRBJ2-7; 9 nucleotides match TRBD1. Germline V lookup: CDR1 MDHEN, CDR2 SYDVKM. The CDR3 extends over 17 amino acids. V shed 6 bases and J 4 bases; nucleotides not matched to a gene: 16. The CDR3 coding sequence is TGTGCCAGCAGCCCCGGGACAGGGTCCCCCGCAGTTTACGAGCAGTACTTC. This encodes CASSPGTGSPAVYEQYF.

This clone was recorded once. The rearrangement links TRBV27 to TRBJ2-4; tentatively, D is TRBD1 or TRBD2 (5 bases each). This CDR3 region has 16 residues. Looked up from germline, CDR1 is MNHEY and CDR2 is SMNVEV (reference sequence). The V end lost 1 base, the J end lost 0 bases, and 10 bases lay between the germline ends. The DNA for the CDR3 is TGTGCCAGCAGTTTATTGGGGGATCTAGCCAAAAACATTCAGTACTTC. The encoded protein is CASSLLGDLAKNIQYF.

This chain uses TRBV15 with TRBJ1-5, with D possibly being TRBD1 (6 bases). This CDR3 spans 15 amino acids. Trimming cost V 2 bases and J 7 bases, with 15 bases left between them. Germline loops: CDR1 LNHNV, CDR2 YYDKDF (reference sequence). The CDR3 region is CATSRFTGKYQPQHF. CDR3 DNA: TGTGCCACCAGCAGATTTACAGGGAAATACCAGCCCCAGCATTTT.

The V and J genes are TRBV19 and TRBJ2-1, with 10 nucleotides matching TRBD2. The CDR3 loop spans 20 amino acids. The V gene's germline CDR1 is LNHDA and CDR2 SQIVND (reference sequence). V was pared by 7 bases and J by 1 base, with 19 bases of the junction left unmatched. The CDR3 reads CASKGGPGPSGSGSYNEQFF. The CDR3 DNA reads TGTGCCAGTAAAGGGGGGCCCGGCCCTAGCGGGAGTGGGTCCTACAATGAGCAGTTCTTC. Full variable domain (remainder filled in from reference TRBV19 and TRBJ2-1): DGGITQSPKYLFRKEGQNVTLSCEQNLNHDAMYWYRQDPGQGLRLIYYSQIVNDFQKGDIAEGYSVSREKKESFPLTVTSAQKNPTAFYLCASKGGPGPSGSGSYNEQFFGPGTRLTVL.

V gene TRBV7-3 combines with J gene TRBJ2-7; D tentatively reads TRBD1 or TRBD2 (6 bases each). Trimming took 0 bases from V and 4 from J, leaving 10 bases between them. CDR3 length: 14 amino acids. The V gene's germline CDR1 is SGHTA and CDR2 FQGTGA. The CDR3 reads CASSLTGGQYEQYF. For the CDR3, the DNA is TGTGCCAGCAGCTTAACGGGAGGACAGTACGAGCAGTACTTC.

The chain links TRBV7-9 to TRBJ2-7; D call uncertain. The CDR3 has 11 residues. Between the trimmed V and J ends, which lost 10 bases and 2 bases, there was a span of 9 bases. Germline V CDR1 and CDR2: SEHNR, FQNEAQ (reference sequence). The CDR3 nucleotides are TGTGCCACCGAAGGGCCCTACGAGCAGTACTTC. Amino acids: CATEGPYEQYF.

V gene TRBV30 combines with J gene TRBJ1-5; 9 bases are shared with TRBD1. This CDR3 has 15 residues. The V gene end was trimmed by 4 bases and the J gene end by 7 bases; junction bases not matched to a gene: 11. Looked up from germline, CDR1 is GTSNPN and CDR2 is SVGIG (reference sequence). CDR3 coding DNA: TGTGCCTGGACAAGAGCCGGGACAGGGACCCAGCCCCAGCATTTT. This translates into CAWTRAGTGTQPQHF.

This rearrangement joins TRBV7-9 to TRBJ2-3; maybe TRBD2 (5 bases). The V and J ends lost 2 bases and 1 base respectively, with 13 bases between them. This CDR3 region has 16 residues. Germline V gene data show CDR1 as SEHNR and CDR2 as FQNEAQ (reference sequence). This chain's CDR3 is CASSLTNGIRTDTQYF. DNA for the CDR3: TGTGCCAGCAGCTTAACAAACGGGATACGCACAGATACGCAGTATTTT.